This T cell receptor (beta chain) derives from a study of cytomegalovirus exposure and HLA in healthy donors. Study-level findings and limits: Subsequent analysis showed first-cohort TCR clusters tending to co-occur in around 130 validation repertoires. The classifier reportedly diagnosed cytomegalovirus status with high sensitivity and specificity. The authors enumerated roughly 180 TCR beta chains as linked to cytomegalovirus.

Remarks on this clone: Its antigen remains unknown.

Trimming cost V 1 base and J 4 bases, with 10 bases left between them. The germline gives CDR1 MGHRA, CDR2 YSYEKL. CDR3 size: 15 residues. Sequencing used immunoSEQ multiplex PCR; TCRdb keeps in-frame clones, though not all of them. In the table there are 95,000 to 150,000 clones, about 83% of which are singletons. This clonotype originated in a young woman in good health and CMV-seronegative. V and J are TRBV4-1 and TRBJ1-4, with D hard to call. Material: PBMCs. The CDR3 DNA follows: TGCGCCAGCAGCCAAGCTCAGGTCGTTAATGAAAAACTGTTTTTT. It specifies CASSQAQVVNEKLFF.